This paragraph covers one T cell receptor beta chain sequence. What it binds is unknown. The V gene lost 1 base and the J gene lost 0 bases, with 4 bases spanning the gap. This CDR3 comprises 13 residues. CDR1 SGHRS and CDR2 YFSETQ come from the germline V gene. Assay used: immunoSEQ multiplex PCR; TCRdb lists only in-frame clones, some missing. Of about 140,000 clones in the sample, roughly 90% are singletons; the top ten hold approximately 4.5%. This record comes from a study of T cell responses to AZD1222 COVID-19 vaccine. Study as a whole: Second-dose intervals near 4 or 12 weeks were combined.

General study results and limits: The study reported that nearly half of spike-specific TCRs target unmutated variant regions. Breadth and depth of Spike-specific TCRs rose after two AZD1222 doses.

The chain couples TRBV5-1 to TRBJ1-1; D ambiguous. The origin of this receptor is an adult in good health. The input for sequencing was peripheral blood, taken on day 0 of AZD1222 vaccination. CDR3 sequence (DNA): TGCGCCAGCAGCTTGAGACTGAACACTGAAGCTTTCTTT. This encodes CASSLRLNTEAFF.